These 3 T cell receptor beta chains were all obtained from the same sample, sequenced in a study of shared clonotypes between healthy human individuals (TCRdb year 2020). The library came from the immunoSEQ multiplex PCR assay. The immuneACCESS repertoire file appears here via TCRdb, limited to in-frame rearrangements. These files lack a portion of the clones; in checked studies, under half of the deficit traces to unresolved V genes, and the cause of the others is not known. The sample data list 550,000 to 850,000 clones, and 72% of these were observed just once. The ten largest clones capture less than 2% of the sample. The sequencing input was memory CD4+ T cells sorted from blood. The cell subset or site label, as the study defines it: CD45RA-negative fraction. The receptors shown here come from a woman under 40 in good health.

V usage is TRBV5-8 and J usage is TRBJ2-1, with 11 bases fitting TRBD2. From germline, CDR1 is SGHTS and CDR2 YDEGEE. The CDR3 totals 15 residues. After removal of 4 bases from V and 9 bases from J, the junction contained 9 bases not matched to a gene. The chain's CDR3 is CASSPRLAGRSEQFF. The CDR3 DNA sequence: TGTGCCAGCAGCCCCCGACTAGCGGGAAGGAGTGAGCAGTTCTTC. Complete variable domain (other parts from reference TRBV5-8 and TRBJ2-1): EAGVTQSPTHLIKTRGQQATLRCSPISGHTSVYWYQQALGLGLQFLLWYDEGEERNRGNFPPRFSGRQFPNYSSELNVNALELEDSALYLCASSPRLAGRSEQFFGPGTRLTVL.

The chain employs TRBV2 and TRBJ2-3; the match to TRBD2 covers 16 bases. V lost 6 bases to trimming and J lost 5 bases; unmatched junction nucleotides: 5. The CDR3 is 16 residues long. CDR1 is SNHLY, CDR2 FYNNEI, per germline. The CDR3 sequence is CASRAGLAGGVDTQYF. In DNA form, the CDR3 reads TGTGCCAGCAGAGCGGGACTAGCGGGAGGGGTAGATACGCAGTATTTT.

The chain couples TRBV19 to TRBJ1-1; D is undetermined. The germline CDR1 and CDR2 sequences are LNHDA and SQIVND (reference sequence). V gave up 3 bases and J gave up 1 base, with 9 bases separating them. The CDR3 sequence is 14 residues long. CDR3 DNA: TGTGCCAGTAGTATGAAGGGCCAGAACACTGAAGCTTTCTTT. Translating it yields CASSMKGQNTEAFF.